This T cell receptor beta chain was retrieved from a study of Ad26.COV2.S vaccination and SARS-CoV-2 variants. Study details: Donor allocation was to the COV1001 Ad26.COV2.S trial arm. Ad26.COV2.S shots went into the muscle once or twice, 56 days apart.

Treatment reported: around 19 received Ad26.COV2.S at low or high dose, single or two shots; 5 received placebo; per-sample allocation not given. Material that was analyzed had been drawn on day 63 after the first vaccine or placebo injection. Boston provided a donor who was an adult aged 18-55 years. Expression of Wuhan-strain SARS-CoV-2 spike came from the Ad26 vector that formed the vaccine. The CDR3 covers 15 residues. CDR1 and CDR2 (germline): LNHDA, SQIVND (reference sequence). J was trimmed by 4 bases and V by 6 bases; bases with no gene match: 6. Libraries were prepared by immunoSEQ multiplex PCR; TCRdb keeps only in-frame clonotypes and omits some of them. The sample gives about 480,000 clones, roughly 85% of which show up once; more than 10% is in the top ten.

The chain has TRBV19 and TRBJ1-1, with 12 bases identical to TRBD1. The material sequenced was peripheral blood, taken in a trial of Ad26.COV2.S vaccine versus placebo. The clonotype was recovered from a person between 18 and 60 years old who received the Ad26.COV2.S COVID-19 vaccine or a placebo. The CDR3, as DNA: TGTGCCAGTAGCTCCGGGACAGGGGGCTTCACTGAAGCTTTCTTT. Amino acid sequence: CASSSGTGGFTEAFF.